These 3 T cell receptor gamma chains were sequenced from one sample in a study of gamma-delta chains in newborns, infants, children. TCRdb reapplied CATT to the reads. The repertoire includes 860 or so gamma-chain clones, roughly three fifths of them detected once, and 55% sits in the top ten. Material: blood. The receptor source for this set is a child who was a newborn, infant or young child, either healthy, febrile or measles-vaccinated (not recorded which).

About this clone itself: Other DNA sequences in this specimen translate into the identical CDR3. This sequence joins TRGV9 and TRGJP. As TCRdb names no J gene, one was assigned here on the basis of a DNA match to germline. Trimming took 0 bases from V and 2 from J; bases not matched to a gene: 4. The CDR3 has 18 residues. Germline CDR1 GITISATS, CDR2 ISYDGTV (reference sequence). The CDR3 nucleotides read TGTGCCTTGTGGGAGGTGCACAGGCAAGAGTTGGGCAAAAAAATCAAGGTATTT. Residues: CALWEVHRQELGKKIKVF.

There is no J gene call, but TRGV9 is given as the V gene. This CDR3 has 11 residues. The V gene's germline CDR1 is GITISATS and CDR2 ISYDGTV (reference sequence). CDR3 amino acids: CALWEVQNKLF. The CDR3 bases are TGTGCCTTGTGGGAGGTTCAAAATAAACTCTTT.

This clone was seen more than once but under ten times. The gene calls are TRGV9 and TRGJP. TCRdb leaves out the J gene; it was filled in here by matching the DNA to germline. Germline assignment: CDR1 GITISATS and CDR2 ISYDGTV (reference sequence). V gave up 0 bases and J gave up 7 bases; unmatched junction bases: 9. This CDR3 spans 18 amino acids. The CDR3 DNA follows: TGTGCCTTGTGGGAGGTGCATTTGGTCGAGTTGGGCAAAAAAATCAAGGTATTT. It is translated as CALWEVHLVELGKKIKVF.